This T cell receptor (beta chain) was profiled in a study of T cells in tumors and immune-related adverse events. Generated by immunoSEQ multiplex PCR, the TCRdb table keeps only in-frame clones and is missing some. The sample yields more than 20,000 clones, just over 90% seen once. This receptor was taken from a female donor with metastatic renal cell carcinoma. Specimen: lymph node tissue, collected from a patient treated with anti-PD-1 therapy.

The CDR3 coding sequence is TGTGCCAGCAGAGAAAATCAGAAACCAGGACCCTACGAGCAGTACTTC. Residues: CASRENQKPGPYEQYF. The chain uses TRBV27 and TRBJ2-7; D gene unclear. Germline V CDR1 and CDR2: MNHEY, SMNVEV (reference sequence). Trimming shortened V by 6 bases and J by 2 bases, and 20 bases separated the two germline ends. CDR3 length: 16 amino acids.